What follows are 2 T cell receptor beta chains derived from one specimen sequenced in a study of blood T cell repertoires in COVID-19. Clones were sequenced by immunoSEQ multiplex PCR, and TCRdb holds only the in-frame ones, with some missing. The sample shows roughly 180,000 clones, over 80% of them seen only once. What was sequenced was peripheral blood. Every receptor here comes from a woman in her forties with COVID-19, enrolled during active disease.

The chain is built from TRBV18 and TRBJ1-1; D gene ambiguous. The CDR3 consists of 13 residues. Germline values: CDR1 KGHSH, CDR2 LQKENI. Trimming cost V 1 base and J 6 bases, with 9 bases left between them. CDR3 bases: TGTGCCAGCTCACCACTTGATGCGGCTGAAGCTTTCTTT. Protein product: CASSPLDAAEAFF. Full variable domain (missing parts from reference TRBV18 and TRBJ1-1): NAGVMQNPRHLVRRRGQEARLRCSPMKGHSHVYWYRQLPEEGLKFMVYLQKENIIDESGMPKERFSAEFPKEGPSILRIQQVVRGDSAAYFCASSPLDAAEAFFGQGTRLTVV.

The chain links TRBV21-1 to TRBJ1-4. TRBV21-1 is listed as a pseudogene. The CDR3 length is 19 residues. Here the CDR3 reads CASSKVRTQWEATNEKLFF. CDR3 nucleotides: TGTGCCAGCAGCAAAGTTAGGACACAGTGGGAGGCAACTAATGAAAAACTGTTTTTT.